The clone carrying this T cell receptor (beta chain) was seen many times. Its cognate antigen is unknown. Each CDR3 protein gets one entry after TCRdb re-called the multiplex PCR reads with MiXCR. The repertoire holds some 170,000 distinct CDR3 sequences, with around 35% as singletons. The data stem from a study of breast tumors, draining lymph nodes, adjacent tissues. The CDR3 has 17 amino acids. The germline V gene has CDR1 SNHLY and CDR2 FYNNEI. Trimming took 2 bases from V and 3 from J; bases not matched to a gene: 7. Samples came from axillary lymph nodes draining the breast cancer. Study-wide results and limits: Tumor TCR diversity was below lymph nodes but above nontumor tissue. The lymph node origin of tumor T cells was framed as consistent with a hypothesis, not demonstrated. Data fit most tumor T cells coming from lymph node, expanding in tumor. Compared with basal-like, luminal-like tumors shared significantly more repertoire with nontumor tissue.

The sample comprised axillary lymph node tissue. This receptor was obtained from a female donor with breast cancer. Some clones in this sample may be carry-over from other donors' samples. V and J are TRBV2 and TRBJ2-1, with 10 bases fitting TRBD2. The CDR3 loop reads CASSESSSGSSYNEQFF. The CDR3 nucleotides read TGTGCCAGCAGTGAATCTTCTAGCGGGAGCAGCTACAATGAGCAGTTCTTC.